Each of the 21 T cell receptor beta chains below was sequenced from the same sample in a study of shared clonotypes between healthy human individuals. Produced via immunoSEQ multiplex PCR; TCRdb's table is partial and in-frame only. Here the sample spans about 2.4 million clones, approximately 93% being singletons. Sequencing was carried out using naive CD4+ T cells from PBMCs. Described subset: CD45RA+ positively selected. The receptors were sampled from a man younger than 30 in good health. Some clones in this sample may be carry-over from other donors' samples.

Comments on this clone: Other nucleotide sequences in the sample specify the same CDR3. V and J are TRBV25-1 and TRBJ1-2; D uncertain. Trimming shortened V by 4 bases and J by 1 base, and 4 bases separated the two germline ends. CDR1 is MGHDK and CDR2 is SYGVNS in the germline V gene. The length of the CDR3 is 12 residues. CDR3 in DNA: TGTGCCAGCAGTGCGGGTAACTATGGCTACACCTTC. This sequence encodes CASSAGNYGYTF.

The chain combines TRBV18 with TRBJ2-7; 8 bases align to TRBD2. CDR3 length: 14 residues. From germline, CDR1 is KGHSH and CDR2 LQKENI. V was pared by 1 base and J by 4 bases, with 3 bases of the junction left unmatched. The CDR3 loop is CASSPQRGRYEQYF. The CDR3 coding sequence is TGTGCCAGCTCACCACAGCGGGGGCGGTACGAGCAGTACTTC.

The chain carries TRBV7-8 and TRBJ2-5; no firm D call. The germline V gene encodes CDR1 SGHVS and CDR2 FQNEAQ. V was cut by 4 bases and J by 2 bases, with 14 bases left in between. The CDR3 spans 15 residues. CDR3: CASSYEVGNQETQYF. In nucleotides, the CDR3 is TGTGCCAGCAGCTACGAAGTGGGGAATCAAGAGACCCAGTACTTC. Based on the CDR3 plus reference TRBV7-8 and TRBJ2-5, the full variable domain is GAGVSQSPRYKVAKRGQDVALRCDPISGHVSLFWYQQALGQGPEFLTYFQNEAQLDKSGLPSDRFFAERPEGSVSTLKIQRTQQEDSAVYLCASSYEVGNQETQYFGPGTRLLVL.

The chain recombines TRBV5-7 with TRBJ2-5; D is perhaps TRBD2 (6 bases). TRBV5-7 has ORF status, its function being uncertain. Trimming cost V 4 bases and J 3 bases, with 19 bases left between them. The CDR3 is made up of 16 amino acids. The CDR3 reads CASSPRGGAPKETQYF. The CDR3 nucleotides read TGTGCCAGCAGCCCGAGAGGAGGGGCTCCGAAAGAGACCCAGTACTTC.

The DNA for the CDR3 is TGTGCCAGCAGCCCCAGGACTAGCGGCACAGATACGCAGTATTTT. Amino acid sequence: CASSPRTSGTDTQYF. This chain uses TRBV7-6 with TRBJ2-3; 9 nucleotides line up with TRBD2. Trimming removed 5 bases from V and 1 base from J; junction bases left unmatched: 4. Germline CDR1 is SGHVS and CDR2 is FNYEAQ. The CDR3 is 15 amino acids.

The gene calls are TRBV19 and TRBJ1-5; unclear D gene. Germline V gene lookup returns CDR1 LNHDA and CDR2 SQIVND (reference sequence). V lost 4 bases and J 1 base, leaving 2 bases between the germline ends. The CDR3 is 12 residues long. The CDR3 DNA reads as TGTGCCAGTAGTAAAAGCAATCAGCCCCAGCATTTT. Encoded protein: CASSKSNQPQHF. Variable domain in full (rest from reference TRBV19 and TRBJ1-5): DGGITQSPKYLFRKEGQNVTLSCEQNLNHDAMYWYRQDPGQGLRLIYYSQIVNDFQKGDIAEGYSVSREKKESFPLTVTSAQKNPTAFYLCASSKSNQPQHFGDGTRLSIL.

The CDR3 region has the DNA TGTGCCAGCAGTGGTAGTAGCGGCACAGATACGCAGTATTTT. Translated, it gives CASSGSSGTDTQYF. J is TRBJ2-3 and V is TRBV6-4; maybe TRBD2 (5 bases). The V gene lost 4 bases and the J gene lost 1 base, with 9 bases spanning the gap. From germline, CDR1 is MRHNA and CDR2 SNTAGT. This CDR3 is 14 amino acids long.

The gene calls are TRBV4-1 and TRBJ1-4; 9 bases agree with TRBD1. This CDR3 spans 16 amino acids. V trimming: 4 bases; J trimming: 8 bases; junction bases outside the gene matches: 11. CDR1 MGHRA and CDR2 YSYEKL come from the germline V gene. CDR3 sequence (DNA): TGCGCCAGCAGCCCCTCGACCCGGACAGGGGACGAAAAACTGTTTTTT. It yields the protein CASSPSTRTGDEKLFF.

Only one count was recorded for this clone. The chain carries TRBV5-6 and TRBJ2-1; TRBD2 matches at 7 bases. Germline assignment: CDR1 SGHDT and CDR2 YYEEEE. Trimming removed 0 bases from V and 9 bases from J; junction bases left unmatched: 3. The CDR3 runs to 13 residues. CDR3 DNA sequence: TGTGCCAGCAGCTTGGTGGGAGGGCTTGAGCAGTTCTTC. Translation gives CASSLVGGLEQFF.

The chain uses TRBV4-1 and TRBJ2-3; D gene ambiguous. With 1 base removed from V and 5 bases from J, the gap between germline ends came to 10 bases. The CDR3 is made up of 14 amino acids. CDR1 MGHRA and CDR2 YSYEKL come from the germline V gene. In nucleotides, the CDR3 is TGCGCCAGCAGCCAAGTAGCACACCTAGATACGCAGTATTTT. Protein sequence: CASSQVAHLDTQYF.

The table lists this clone with a count of one. The rearrangement links TRBV9 to TRBJ2-3; D gene unclear. Deletions cut 4 bases from V and 0 bases from J, with 15 bases between. Germline loops: CDR1 SGDLS, CDR2 YYNGEE. CDR3 size: 16 residues. CDR3 loop: CASSRSPRSSTDTQYF. The CDR3, as DNA: TGTGCCAGCAGCAGGTCACCGCGGAGTAGCACAGATACGCAGTATTTT.

This clone was observed once. The V call is TRBV5-1, the J call TRBJ1-4; D remains unclear. CDR1 is SGHRS and CDR2 is YFSETQ in the germline V gene. V gave up 3 bases and J gave up 8 bases, with 11 bases separating them. The CDR3 consists of 13 residues. This CDR3 is CASSSHGGEKLFF. CDR3 nucleotides: TGCGCCAGCAGCTCCCACGGAGGGGAAAAACTGTTTTTT.

V and J are TRBV7-2 and TRBJ1-2; no definite D call. V shed 5 bases and J shed 7 bases, with 20 bases lying between them. In germline, CDR1 is SGHTA, CDR2 FQGNSA. This CDR3 is built from 15 residues. This chain's CDR3 is CASSPSPNSNRGYTF. CDR3 coding DNA: TGTGCCAGCAGCCCATCCCCTAACTCCAACCGTGGCTACACCTTC.

This clone was seen only a few times. The chain employs TRBV5-6 and TRBJ2-2; TRBD1 matches 7 bases. V trimming: 3 bases; J trimming: 2 bases; junction bases outside the gene matches: 1. The germline V gene has CDR1 SGHDT and CDR2 YYEEEE. The CDR3 runs 14 residues. CDR3 sequence reads: CASSWDRNTGELFF. CDR3 in DNA: TGTGCCAGCAGCTGGGACAGAAACACCGGGGAGCTGTTTTTT.

CDR3 in DNA: TGCGCCAGCAGCTTGGGACAGCGGGACTTTACCTACACCTTC. Amino acid sequence: CASSLGQRDFTYTF. The chain combines TRBV5-1 with TRBJ1-2; TRBD1 is a possible D gene (5 bases). CDR1 and CDR2 from the germline V gene are SGHRS and YFSETQ. The germline V and J ends were trimmed by 0 bases and 10 bases, with 16 bases remaining between them. The CDR3 is 14 residues long.

This chain uses TRBV19 with TRBJ1-2; the D gene is possibly TRBD1 (6 bases). V gave up 3 bases and J gave up 0 bases, with 20 bases separating them. This CDR3 spans 18 amino acids. Germline loops: CDR1 LNHDA, CDR2 SQIVND (reference sequence). CDR3 residues: CASSIRDTSFGPNYGYTF. The CDR3 DNA is TGTGCCAGTAGTATCCGGGACACATCATTCGGTCCTAACTATGGCTACACCTTC.

The chain carries TRBV20-1 and TRBJ2-1; D assignment may be TRBD1 or TRBD2 (5 bases each). This CDR3 has 10 amino acids. Germline-derived CDR1 and CDR2 are DFQATT and SNEGSKA (reference sequence). CDR3 coding DNA: TGCAGCGGGACCTTCCATGAGCAGTTCTTC. Its translation: CSGTFHEQFF.

This CDR3 reads CASSQDRGFGGYTF. Here the CDR3 DNA reads TGCGCCAGCAGCCAAGATCGCGGCTTCGGTGGCTACACCTTC. The chain combines TRBV4-1 with TRBJ1-2; no clear D. Germline V gene data show CDR1 as MGHRA and CDR2 as YSYEKL. This CDR3 contains 14 residues. Trimming pared 0 bases from V and 7 bases from J, leaving 12 bases between.

The rearrangement links TRBV28 to TRBJ1-5; 7 nucleotides align to TRBD1. Germline values: CDR1 MDHEN, CDR2 SYDVKM. With V trimmed by 0 bases and J by 2 bases, 4 bases remained unmatched. CDR3 length: 16 amino acids. CDR3 sequence reads: CASSLWGQGGNQPQHF. The CDR3 nucleotides read TGTGCCAGCAGTTTATGGGGGCAGGGGGGCAATCAGCCCCAGCATTTT.

The chain employs TRBV6-5 and TRBJ2-5, with 8 bases fitting TRBD2. Trimming removed 2 bases from V and 7 bases from J; junction bases left unmatched: 9. This CDR3 region has 15 residues. The germline V gene has CDR1 MNHEY and CDR2 SVGAGI. The CDR3 bases are TGTGCCAGCAGTTACCAAGCGGGGGTCGGGGTGACCCAGTACTTC. This codes for CASSYQAGVGVTQYF.

The rearrangement uses TRBV5-1 and TRBJ2-2, with D possibly being TRBD1 or TRBD2 (5 bases each). Germline V gene sequence: CDR1 SGHRS, CDR2 YFSETQ. The V end was cut by 4 bases, the J end by 3 bases, with 13 bases between. The CDR3 runs to 15 residues. CDR3 protein: CASSPRDADTGELFF. Here the CDR3 DNA reads TGCGCCAGCAGCCCCCGGGACGCAGACACCGGGGAGCTGTTTTTT.